Each of the 17 T cell receptor beta chains below was sequenced from the same sample in a study of T cell repertoires in cytomegalovirus infection. The antigens of these receptors remain unknown. MiXCR, run by TCRdb on the reads, gives a single entry per CDR3 protein. The repertoire holds 550,000 to 850,000 distinct CDR3 sequences, with around 35% as singletons. The sequenced sample was cultured PBMCs, obtained from culture after CMV antigen stimulation. These receptors originate from a human donor in good health (CMV status not recorded). Some clones in this sample may be carry-over from other donors' samples.

The rearrangement joins TRBV19 to TRBJ1-4; D may be TRBD1 (5 bases). V was pared by 7 bases and J by 0 bases, with 9 bases between. The CDR3 extends over 14 amino acids. The V gene's germline CDR1 is LNHDA and CDR2 SQIVND (reference sequence). CDR3 bases: TGTGCCAGTACGCAGGGTCCAACTAATGAAAAACTGTTTTTT. Amino acids: CASTQGPTNEKLFF.

This chain uses TRBV10-3 with TRBJ2-1; maybe TRBD1 (6 bases). This CDR3 comprises 14 residues. Germline values: CDR1 ENHRY, CDR2 SYGVKD. The V end was cut by 4 bases, the J end by 1 base, with 8 bases between. DNA of the CDR3: TGTGCCATCAGTGCCCAGGGGTCCTACAATGAGCAGTTCTTC. This translates into CAISAQGSYNEQFF.

V usage is TRBV5-1 and J usage is TRBJ1-2; no reliable D call. Germline CDR1 is SGHRS and CDR2 is YFSETQ. The CDR3 loop spans 15 amino acids. V was clipped by 4 bases and J by 3 bases, with 16 bases between them. CDR3 sequence reads: CASSLAPSSDYGYTF. The CDR3 nucleotides read TGCGCCAGCAGCCTGGCTCCCTCGTCCGACTATGGCTACACCTTC. Looking up the rest from reference TRBV5-1 and TRBJ1-2 gives the full variable domain: KAGVTQTPRYLIKTRGQQVTLSCSPISGHRSVSWYQQTPGQGLQFLFEYFSETQRNKGNFPGRFSGRQFSNSRSEMNVSTLELGDSALYLCASSLAPSSDYGYTFGSGTRLTVV.

The rearrangement uses TRBV7-2 and TRBJ2-1, with D possibly called TRBD1 or TRBD2 (5 bases each). The germline V and J ends were trimmed by 8 bases and 2 bases, with 10 bases remaining between them. CDR3 length: 13 amino acids. Germline V gives CDR1 SGHTA, CDR2 FQGNSA. In DNA form, the CDR3 reads TGTGCCAGCGGCTCGGGGCCCTACAATGAGCAGTTCTTC. This translates into CASGSGPYNEQFF.

The rearrangement joins TRBV7-2 to TRBJ2-5; D gene unclear. CDR1 and CDR2 (germline): SGHTA, FQGNSA. The CDR3 contains 12 residues. Trimming removed 10 bases from V and 1 base from J, with 10 bases in between. The CDR3 here is CATRMGQETQYF. The CDR3, as DNA: TGTGCCACCAGGATGGGCCAAGAGACCCAGTACTTC.

This clonotype was observed a handful of times. The chain links TRBV7-9 to TRBJ1-5; tentatively, D is TRBD1 (5 bases). Germline V CDR1 and CDR2: SEHNR, FQNEAQ (reference sequence). V was shortened by 0 bases and J by 8 bases, with 14 bases between the two germline ends. The CDR3 length is 15 residues. CDR3 sequence reads: CASSLAGASGKPQHF. The CDR3 coding sequence is TGTGCCAGCAGCTTAGCCGGGGCCTCTGGGAAGCCCCAGCATTTT. The full variable domain, its missing parts supplied by reference TRBV7-9 and TRBJ1-5, is DTGVSQNPRHKITKRGQNVTFRCDPISEHNRLYWYRQTLGQGPEFLTYFQNEAQLEKSRLLSDRFSAERPKGSFSTLEIQRTEQGDSAMYLCASSLAGASGKPQHFGDGTRLSIL.

This clonotype was picked up a small number of times. V and J are TRBV7-2 and TRBJ1-1, with TRBD1 matching 8 bases. The junction had 5 bases not matched to a gene; V was cut back by 3 bases and J by 8 bases. Germline V lookup: CDR1 SGHTA, CDR2 FQGNSA. The CDR3 contains 13 residues. CDR3 DNA sequence: TGTGCCAGCAGCTTTGGGGGACAGGACGAAGCTTTCTTT. Encoded protein: CASSFGGQDEAFF. Based on the CDR3 plus reference TRBV7-2 and TRBJ1-1, the full variable domain is GAGVSQSPSNKVTEKGKDVELRCDPISGHTALYWYRQSLGQGLEFLIYFQGNSAPDKSGLPSDRFSAERTGGSVSTLTIQRTQQEDSAVYLCASSFGGQDEAFFGQGTRLTVV.

V and J are TRBV19 and TRBJ1-1; D is unresolved. The CDR3 covers 12 residues. V lost 2 bases, J lost 7 bases, and 8 bases lay in between. CDR1 LNHDA and CDR2 SQIVND come from the germline V gene (reference sequence). The CDR3 sequence: CASSILPGEAFF. CDR3 nucleotides: TGTGCCAGTAGTATACTTCCTGGTGAAGCTTTCTTT.

This clonotype has a handful of counts. The gene calls are TRBV7-9 and TRBJ2-7, with D unclear. Germline values: CDR1 SEHNR, CDR2 FQNEAQ (reference sequence). The CDR3 is 13 residues long. Trimming cost V 3 bases and J 2 bases, with 8 bases left between them. CDR3 region: CASSFPRAYEQYF. CDR3 coding DNA: TGTGCCAGCAGCTTCCCTAGGGCCTACGAGCAGTACTTC.

This sequence joins TRBV28 and TRBJ2-7, with 9 bases matching TRBD1. Trimming cost V 8 bases and J 5 bases; bases outside gene matches: 10. CDR1 and CDR2 from the germline V gene are MDHEN and SYDVKM. The CDR3 contains 14 residues. In DNA form, the CDR3 reads TGTGCCAGCTGTCGATGGGACAGGGAACACGAGCAGTACTTC. Protein product: CASCRWDREHEQYF.

The chain has TRBV7-2 and TRBJ1-2; TRBD1 matches 9 bases. The CDR3 runs to 14 residues. V gave up 4 bases and J gave up 7 bases; unmatched junction bases: 7. The germline CDR1 and CDR2 sequences are SGHTA and FQGNSA. For the CDR3, the DNA is TGTGCCAGCAGCTCCCGAGGGACAGGGAGTGGCTACACCTTC. Translating it yields CASSSRGTGSGYTF.

Only a few counts were recorded for this clonotype. V is TRBV28 and J is TRBJ2-5; 8 nucleotides agree with TRBD2. J lost 2 bases, V lost 1 base, and 3 bases had no gene match. The CDR3 has 15 residues. CDR1 is MDHEN, CDR2 SYDVKM, per germline. The CDR3 here is CASSLYQRGQETQYF. CDR3 coding DNA: TGTGCCAGCAGTTTATACCAGCGGGGGCAAGAGACCCAGTACTTC.

This clonotype came up many times. This chain joins TRBV7-8 and TRBJ1-6; maybe TRBD1 (5 bases). Between the trimmed V and J ends, which lost 1 base and 6 bases, there was a span of 13 bases. Germline V CDR1 and CDR2: SGHVS, FQNEAQ. The CDR3 has 16 residues. CDR3 in amino acids: CASSLVFTRGNSPLHF. The CDR3 coding sequence is TGTGCCAGCAGCTTAGTTTTTACGAGGGGTAATTCACCCCTCCACTTT. The full variable domain, with the rest looked up from reference TRBV7-8 and TRBJ1-6, is GAGVSQSPRYKVAKRGQDVALRCDPISGHVSLFWYQQALGQGPEFLTYFQNEAQLDKSGLPSDRFFAERPEGSVSTLKIQRTQQEDSAVYLCASSLVFTRGNSPLHFGNGTRLTVT.

The chain is built from TRBV28 and TRBJ1-2; 9 positions agree with TRBD1. This CDR3 is 15 amino acids long. The V gene end was trimmed by 5 bases and the J gene end by 3 bases; junction bases not matched to a gene: 7. Germline loops: CDR1 MDHEN, CDR2 SYDVKM. The CDR3 loop reads CASSGDRVFHYGYTF. The CDR3 coding sequence is TGTGCCAGCAGTGGGGACAGGGTTTTTCACTATGGCTACACCTTC.

The rearrangement links TRBV10-3 to TRBJ2-5; 10 bases agree with TRBD1. Germline trimming cut 2 bases from V and 3 bases from J; bases unmatched to any gene: 0. This CDR3 is 14 amino acids long. Germline V gene data show CDR1 as ENHRY and CDR2 as SYGVKD. The CDR3 protein is CAISEGQGEETQYF. The DNA for the CDR3 is TGTGCCATCAGTGAGGGACAGGGGGAAGAGACCCAGTACTTC.

CDR3 DNA: TGTGCCAGCAGCCTCACCACCACCACAGATACGCAGTATTTT. Protein: CASSLTTTTDTQYF. The chain links TRBV7-2 to TRBJ2-3; unclear D gene. The length of the CDR3 is 14 residues. Germline lookup yields CDR1 SGHTA and CDR2 FQGNSA. V lost 5 bases and J 2 bases, leaving 11 bases between the germline ends.

Many counts were recorded for this clonotype. The J gene is TRBJ1-3, the V gene TRBV7-2; no clear D. The CDR3 totals 16 residues. The ends were cut back, 2 bases at V and 0 bases at J, with 11 bases in the middle. CDR1 is SGHTA and CDR2 is FQGNSA in the germline V gene. CDR3 DNA sequence: TGTGCCAGCAGCTTACTTGTTGGCGACTCTGGAAACACCATATATTTT. Translating gives CASSLLVGDSGNTIYF.